The 11 T cell receptor beta chains presented below share a single source sample, sequenced in a study of cytomegalovirus exposure and HLA in healthy donors. Vbeta (60) and Jbeta (13) primers were used in the PCR. Assay: immunoSEQ multiplex PCR; the TCRdb copy retains only in-frame clones and omits some. This sample yields some 190,000 clones, of which about nine tenths are seen a single time; approximately 1.1% belongs to the top ten. Sequenced: PBMCs. Source of these receptors: a boy younger than 10 in good health and CMV-seronegative.

The chain combines TRBV6-4 with TRBJ1-1, with D possibly being TRBD1 (6 bases). The germline gives CDR1 MRHNA, CDR2 SNTAGT. This CDR3 comprises 13 residues. The V and J ends lost 6 bases and 2 bases respectively, with 10 bases between them. In nucleotides, the CDR3 is TGTGCCAGCAGCGCGGACAGAAACACTGAAGCTTTCTTT. Translated: CASSADRNTEAFF.

V usage is TRBV4-1 and J usage is TRBJ1-2, with 7 bases identical to TRBD1. CDR1 and CDR2 from the germline V gene are MGHRA and YSYEKL. This CDR3 has 16 residues. V was clipped by 0 bases and J by 4 bases; unmatched bases: 8. The CDR3 loop reads CASSQDQGGRTYGYTF. The CDR3 bases are TGCGCCAGCAGCCAAGATCAGGGGGGCAGGACCTATGGCTACACCTTC.

The chain has TRBV19 and TRBJ2-5, with D perhaps matching TRBD2 (6 bases). V lost 9 bases, J lost 2 bases, and 10 bases lay in between. This CDR3 spans 12 amino acids. Germline assignment: CDR1 LNHDA and CDR2 SQIVND (reference sequence). The CDR3 DNA sequence: TGTGCCAGCTCGGGACTGCAAGAGACCCAGTACTTC. Protein product: CASSGLQETQYF.

In this sample, this clone turned up once. V is TRBV19 and J is TRBJ1-2; D is undetermined. V lost 7 bases to trimming and J lost 0 bases, with 21 bases between them. CDR1 and CDR2 from the germline V gene are LNHDA and SQIVND (reference sequence). This CDR3 contains 17 residues. Written as DNA, the CDR3 is TGTGCCAGTACTATCCGCGGTGGTCTAGGAGCTAACTATGGCTACACCTTC. Translation gives CASTIRGGLGANYGYTF.

The chain couples TRBV9 to TRBJ2-3; 10 bases are shared with TRBD1. CDR1 is SGDLS, CDR2 YYNGEE, per germline. This CDR3 contains 16 residues. J lost 4 bases, V lost 7 bases, and 12 bases had no gene match. The DNA of the CDR3 is TGTGCCAGCGGACCATTCAGGGACAGGGGAGCAGATACGCAGTATTTT. It codes for CASGPFRDRGADTQYF.

The rearrangement joins TRBV28 to TRBJ1-1; TRBD1 might be the D (5 bases). CDR3 length equals 14 residues. Germline values: CDR1 MDHEN, CDR2 SYDVKM. With 6 bases removed from V and 1 base from J, the gap between germline ends came to 12 bases. CDR3: CASSPQAENTEAFF. For the CDR3, the DNA is TGTGCCAGCAGCCCACAGGCTGAGAACACTGAAGCTTTCTTT.

This clone was observed a single time. The chain is built from TRBV6-5 and TRBJ2-7; 10 bases are shared with TRBD2. Germline V lookup: CDR1 MNHEY, CDR2 SVGAGI. Losses at the gene ends were 5 bases for V and 2 bases for J; bases not matched to a gene: 6. The CDR3 loop spans 15 amino acids. CDR3 nucleotide sequence: TGTGCCAGCAGTAGGGCTAGCGGGGGAACCTACGAGCAGTACTTC. As protein: CASSRASGGTYEQYF.

The genes are TRBV7-9 and TRBJ2-3, with 9 bases matching TRBD2. V was pared by 1 base and J by 2 bases, with 7 bases of the junction left unmatched. The CDR3 totals 17 residues. Germline CDR1 SEHNR, CDR2 FQNEAQ (reference sequence). CDR3 protein: CASSLVGGRAPTDTQYF. The CDR3 nucleotides are TGTGCCAGCAGCTTAGTCGGCGGGAGGGCCCCCACAGATACGCAGTATTTT.

In its sample, this clone was seen once. The chain carries TRBV7-9 and TRBJ2-7; TRBD1 matches 9 bases. In germline, CDR1 is SEHNR, CDR2 FQNEAQ (reference sequence). The CDR3 has 15 amino acids. V shed 2 bases and J 5 bases; nucleotides not matched to a gene: 7. The CDR3 coding sequence is TGTGCCAGCAGCTTATCGGGACAGGGTCCTAACGAGCAGTACTTC. It translates to CASSLSGQGPNEQYF.

This chain uses TRBV7-7 with TRBJ2-3; weak D call: TRBD2 (5 bases). Per germline, CDR1 SSHAT and CDR2 FNYEAQ (reference sequence). The CDR3 consists of 14 residues. V lost 4 bases to trimming and J lost 3 bases, with 11 bases between them. This CDR3 is CASSSEGGTDTQYF. The CDR3, as DNA: TGTGCCAGCAGCTCCGAGGGCGGTACAGATACGCAGTATTTT.

CDR3 protein: CASSLSPVTVSYEQYF. CDR3 DNA: TGTGCCAGCAGTTTATCCCCCGTGACAGTCTCCTACGAGCAGTACTTC. The rearrangement uses TRBV27 and TRBJ2-7; TRBD1 might be the D (5 bases). This CDR3 spans 16 amino acids. The germline CDR1 and CDR2 sequences are MNHEY and SMNVEV (reference sequence). Deletions cut 0 bases from V and 0 bases from J, with 12 bases between.